Listed below are T cell receptor beta chains from one sample, sequenced in a study of CD8 T cells in Susac syndrome. From the immunoSEQ multiplex PCR reads, TCRdb called clonotypes with MiXCR, one entry per CDR3 protein. The sample consists of hundreds of thousands of distinct CDR3 sequences, roughly 85% of them appearing once. Input material: CD8+ T cells from PBMCs. Receptors originate from a human donor with multiple sclerosis. Both conserved end residues are part of each CDR3. D genes are given only for firm matches. Rows give clone size only sometimes, using once, few, many, or a class for an expanded clone.

size	D	V	J	DNA	CDR3
.	.	TRBV27	TRBJ1-1	TGTGCCAGCAGCAACTCAAACGGGGCGACTGAAGCTTTCTTT	CASSNSNGATEAFF
.	.	TRBV16	TRBJ1-1	TGTGCCAGCAGCCAATCGGTCCCAGGGGCAACTTTCTTT	CASSQSVPGATFF
.	.	TRBV11-2	TRBJ2-7	TGTGCCAGCAGCTCCATTTCGAGGGAGCAGTACTTC	CASSSISREQYF
.	TRBD1	TRBV30	TRBJ1-1	TGTGCCTGTCAGATTACAGGGGGAACTGAAGCTTTCTTT	CACQITGGTEAFF
.	.	TRBV27	TRBJ2-7	TGTGCCAGCAGTTTATATCCAGGGACCTCCTCCTACGAGCAGTACTTC	CASSLYPGTSSYEQYF
once	.	TRBV28	TRBJ1-1	TGTGCCAGCAGTTTTCTCACATATACTGAAGCTTTCTTT	CASSFLTYTEAFF
.	TRBD2	TRBV7-9	TRBJ2-7	TGTGCCAGCAGCTCCCGACTAGCGGGGAACTCCTACGAGCAGTACTTC	CASSSRLAGNSYEQYF
.	.	TRBV9	TRBJ2-1	TGTGCCAGCAGCGTAGTAAGCGACTCCTACAATGAGCAGTTCTTC	CASSVVSDSYNEQFF
.	.	TRBV10-3	TRBJ2-1	TGTGCCATCAGTGAGTCGATAGGCCCGAAGATGGATGGATACAATGAGCAGTTCTTC	CAISESIGPKMDGYNEQFF
.	TRBD1	TRBV28	TRBJ2-7	TGTGCCAGTAGCGCGACAGGGGGATCCTACGAGCAGTACTTC	CASSATGGSYEQYF
.	.	TRBV7-2	TRBJ2-5	TGTGCCAGCAGCTTATTGGCCGGCACGGAGACCCAGTACTTC	CASSLLAGTETQYF
.	.	TRBV4-3	TRBJ1-1	TGCGCCAGCAGCCACTTACCGTCCGGGACACCAAGGGGGAACACTGAAGCTTTCTTT	CASSHLPSGTPRGNTEAFF